This TCR beta chain appears in the sequencing data of a study of CD4+ T cells in melanoma (dated by TCRdb to the early 2020s). For the study in its entirety: Neoantigen-specific CD4+ T cells in human melanoma were what the study investigated. The paper's findings and limits, for the study overall: According to the report, neoantigen-specific CD4+ T cells in melanoma displayed diverse differentiation states. The report described a correlation between neoantigen-specific CD4+ T cells and the function of CD8+ T cells, macrophages and B cells.

This clone was seen a few times. The target of this receptor is not known. Qualities for individual bases were not recorded, and no much larger clone is one base off. From a lookup of the germline V gene, CDR1 and CDR2 are SGHRS and YFSETQ. The junction carries 10 bases between V and J, which are trimmed by 7 bases and 0 bases respectively. The CDR3, cysteine through phenylalanine, is 14 amino acids long. The kept DNA is CDR3 alone, 42 bases in frame from the first base. Library creation used the immunoSEQ multiplex PCR assay. The source is immuneACCESS, and TCRdb retained only in-frame sequences with V and J called. Part of the clones is not carried over; for the studies checked, unresolved V genes explain less than half of this, and the remainder is unexplained. This sample has approximately 20,000 clones in its table, and roughly 87% of those were observed once. About 3.6% of the sample belongs to the ten largest clones.

Patients with melanoma were used as donors. The V and J segments used are TRBV5-1 and TRBJ2-2; the D segment may tentatively be TRBD1 or TRBD2, each giving 5 matched bases. The clonotype was recovered from a human donor with melanoma. Sequencing input: cells from a culture (not recorded whether cultured in vitro). The CDR3 protein is CASAGATNTGELFF. The base sequence is TGCGCCAGCGCCGGGGCAACGAACACCGGGGAGCTGTTTTTT.